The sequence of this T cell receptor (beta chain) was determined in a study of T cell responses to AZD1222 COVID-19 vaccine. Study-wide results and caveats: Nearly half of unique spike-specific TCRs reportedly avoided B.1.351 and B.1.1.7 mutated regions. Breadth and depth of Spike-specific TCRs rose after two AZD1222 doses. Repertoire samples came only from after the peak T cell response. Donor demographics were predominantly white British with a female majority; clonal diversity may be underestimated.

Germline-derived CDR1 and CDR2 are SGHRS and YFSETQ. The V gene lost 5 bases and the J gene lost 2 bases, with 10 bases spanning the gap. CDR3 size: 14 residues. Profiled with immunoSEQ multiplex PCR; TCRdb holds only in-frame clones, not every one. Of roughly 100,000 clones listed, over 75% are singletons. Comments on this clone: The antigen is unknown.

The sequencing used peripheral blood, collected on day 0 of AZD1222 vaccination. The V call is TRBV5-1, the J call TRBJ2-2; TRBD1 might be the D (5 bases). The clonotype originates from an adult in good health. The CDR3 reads CASRGVSNTGELFF. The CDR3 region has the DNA TGCGCCAGCAGAGGGGTATCAAACACCGGGGAGCTGTTTTTT.